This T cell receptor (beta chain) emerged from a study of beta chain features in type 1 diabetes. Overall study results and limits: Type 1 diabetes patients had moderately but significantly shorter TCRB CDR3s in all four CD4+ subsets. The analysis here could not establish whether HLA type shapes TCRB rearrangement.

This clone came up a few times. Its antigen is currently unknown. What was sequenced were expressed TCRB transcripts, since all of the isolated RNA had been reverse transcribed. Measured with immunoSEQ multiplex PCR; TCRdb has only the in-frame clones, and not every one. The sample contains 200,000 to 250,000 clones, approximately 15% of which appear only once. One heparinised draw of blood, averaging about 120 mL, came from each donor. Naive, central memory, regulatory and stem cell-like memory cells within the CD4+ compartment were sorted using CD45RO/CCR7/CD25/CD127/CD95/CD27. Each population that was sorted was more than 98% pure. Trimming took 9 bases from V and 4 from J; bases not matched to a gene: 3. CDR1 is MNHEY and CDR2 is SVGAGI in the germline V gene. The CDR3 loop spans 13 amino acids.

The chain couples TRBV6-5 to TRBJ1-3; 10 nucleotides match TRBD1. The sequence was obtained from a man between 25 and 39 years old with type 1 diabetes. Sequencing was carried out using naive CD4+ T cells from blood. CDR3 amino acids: CASAGQGGNTIYF. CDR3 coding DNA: TGTGCCAGTGCGGGACAGGGGGGAAACACCATATATTTT.